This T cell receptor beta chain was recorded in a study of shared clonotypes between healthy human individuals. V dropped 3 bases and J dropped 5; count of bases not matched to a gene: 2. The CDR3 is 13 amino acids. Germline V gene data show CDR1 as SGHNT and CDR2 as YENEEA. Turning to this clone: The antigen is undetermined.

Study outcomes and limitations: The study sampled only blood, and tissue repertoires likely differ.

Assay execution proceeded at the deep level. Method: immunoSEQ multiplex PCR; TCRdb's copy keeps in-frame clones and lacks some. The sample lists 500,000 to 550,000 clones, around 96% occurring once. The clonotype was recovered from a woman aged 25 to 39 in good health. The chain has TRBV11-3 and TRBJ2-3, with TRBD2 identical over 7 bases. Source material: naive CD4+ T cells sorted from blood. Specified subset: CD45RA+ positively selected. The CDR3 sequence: CASSFIAGDTQYF. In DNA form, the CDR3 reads TGTGCCAGCAGCTTCATAGCGGGAGATACGCAGTATTTT.